The T cell receptor (beta chain) described here comes from a study of prognosis after radiotherapy for stage I lung cancer (dated by TCRdb to the early 2020s). As for the study more broadly: Between early 2018 and 2019, around 19 patients with stage I NSCLC were enrolled in Nanjing, China. The study included approximately 14 patients with newly diagnosed primary stage I lung tumors and five or six with oligometastatic NSCLC after surgical resection of the primary tumor. Every patient was deemed medically inoperable, approximately 11 because of comorbidities and seven or eight because they refused surgery. Ages in the cohort of approximately 13 men and a handful of women ranged from about 50 to 85 years, with a median of 74. On tumor histology, more than ten patients had adenocarcinoma and more than 5 had squamous cell carcinoma. Using image-guided IMRT or VMAT, SBRT was delivered in 3 to 5 fractions at a biologically effective dose of at least 100 Gy. In every patient, SBRT was given without any concurrent therapy. About 20% of the 19 patients developed distant metastases after SBRT, at a median of about 7 months; the other 15 showed no significant progression. This study profiled peripheral blood TCR beta repertoires from stage I NSCLC patients before and after stereotactic body radiotherapy and linked the repertoires to distant failure. The study sequenced around 40 blood samples from around 19 patients, one before and one after SBRT per patient. What the research found in general, with its limitations: A decrease in unique TCR clone counts was observed after SBRT (median approximately 9,800 before versus several thousand after; Wilcoxon paired P=0.011). The small cohort and short follow-up limited the study, so independent validation of the findings is needed. Tumor specificity of expanded TCR clones was not determined. Post-SBRT Shannon entropy and its change from baseline were lower in patients who developed distant metastases; baseline Shannon entropy was not associated with metastases. Differences in TRBV and TRBJ usage frequencies by metastasis status were reportedly observed in two V genes at baseline and in 10 or so V and two J genes after SBRT. None of the reported P values were adjusted for multiple comparisons.

About this clonotype itself: The antigen it binds to is not known. No base-level quality is on record; no much larger clone is a single base apart.

All patients had node-negative disease on CT and PET/CT, and none had a history of other malignancies or had previously received chemotherapy or radiotherapy. At each of two time points, about 5.5 milliliters of peripheral venous blood were collected in EDTA tubes. Ficoll-Paque Plus density-gradient centrifugation was used to isolate PBMCs. Samples were stored at -80°C immediately after collection until analysis. V and J are truncated by 6 bases and 1 base respectively, leaving an intervening sequence of 11 bases. Reading the germline V gene gives CDR1 MNHNS and CDR2 SASEGT. Counted from cysteine to phenylalanine, this CDR3 has 14 amino acids. This entry keeps only the CDR3 DNA: 42 bases, framed from base 1. Two rounds of multiplex PCR were used to amplify the TCR beta CDR3 region from genomic DNA. In the first round of PCR, primers specific to each TRBV and TRBJ gene were used, and the primer sequences are filed in Chinese patent CN105087789A. Universal primers were used in the second round of PCR. The Roche High Pure PCR Template Preparation Kit was used to extract genomic DNA from frozen PBMCs. The libraries underwent paired-end sequencing with 151 bp reads on an Illumina HiSeq 3000. The original methods were these. CutAdapt was used to remove raw reads lacking the multiplex PCR primer sequences. High-quality paired reads were merged into contigs with PEAR. By alignment to reference sequences, MiXCR assigned TRB V, D and J gene segments to each contig. CDR3 sequences were clustered by base quality and sequence similarity to remove sequencing errors. Shannon entropy normalized by the natural log of productive TCR sequence number was used as the measure of diversity. Clonality was computed as one minus the ratio of Shannon entropy to the natural log of the number of unique clonotypes. Progression-free survival cut-offs for repertoire metrics were chosen using the Youden index of ROC curves, with analyses run in R 3.5.3. TCRdb trimmed the raw reads at Q25, called clones with MiXCR and kept productive beta chains. One record per CDR3 amino acid sequence lists the most common genes and DNA. The V and J calls were not made by the authors but by TCRdb's processing. This sample holds about 35,000 distinct CDR3 sequences; under 40% were observed only once. The ten biggest clones cover roughly 15% of the sample.

This chain is built from TRBV6-1 and TRBJ2-3; 6 matching bases give a weak D call of TRBD2. This specimen consisted of PBMCs, obtained before or after stereotactic body radiation therapy (not recorded which). The origin of this receptor is a donor over 45 with non-small cell lung cancer. The CDR3 region has the sequence CASRRLERTDTQYF. The bases are TGTGCCAGCAGGAGACTAGAGCGCACAGATACGCAGTATTTT.